What follows are 11 T cell receptor beta chains derived from one specimen sequenced in a study of T cell repertoires in cytomegalovirus infection. TCRdb re-derived calls from the reads in MiXCR, one entry per CDR3 protein. This table holds some 100,000 distinct CDR3 sequences, under 25% found once. Material for sequencing was CD8+ T cells from PBMCs. The source of these receptors is a human donor in good health (CMV status not recorded). Some clones in this sample may be carry-over from other donors' samples.

The V and J genes are TRBV6-1 and TRBJ2-3, with TRBD2 as a possible D gene (5 bases). Trimming cost V 4 bases and J 3 bases, with 8 bases left between them. CDR3 length equals 13 residues. CDR1 is MNHNS, CDR2 SASEGT, per germline. CDR3 DNA sequence: TGTGCCAGCAGTGCTGGACTGACAGATACGCAGTATTTT. Translating gives CASSAGLTDTQYF.

The chain joins TRBV11-2 to TRBJ2-7, with 15 bases aligning to TRBD2. The trim removed 5 bases at V and 1 base at J, leaving 6 bases unmatched. Germline CDR1 and CDR2: SGHAT and FQNNGV. The CDR3 totals 17 residues. The CDR3 DNA sequence: TGTGCCAGCAGCGCCGGGACTAGCGGGAGGAAATCCTACGAGCAGTACTTC. Translated: CASSAGTSGRKSYEQYF.

The chain uses TRBV5-4 and TRBJ1-1; maybe TRBD1 (5 bases). Germline CDR1 and CDR2: SGHNT and YYREEE (reference sequence). This CDR3 comprises 13 residues. The germline V and J ends were trimmed by 0 bases and 7 bases, with 10 bases remaining between them. The CDR3 loop is CASSLVGVDEAFF. DNA for the CDR3: TGTGCCAGCAGCTTGGTGGGGGTGGATGAAGCTTTCTTT. Using reference TRBV5-4 and TRBJ1-1 for the parts outside the CDR3, the full variable domain is ETGVTQSPTHLIKTRGQQVTLRCSSQSGHNTVSWYQQALGQGPQFIFQYYREEENGRGNFPPRFSGLQFPNYSSELNVNALELDDSALYLCASSLVGVDEAFFGQGTRLTVV.

This clonotype was picked up a small number of times. The genes are TRBV5-6 and TRBJ1-1; 7 bases are a match to TRBD1. J lost 7 bases, V lost 0 bases, and 6 bases had no gene match. Germline V lookup: CDR1 SGHDT, CDR2 YYEEEE. The CDR3 runs 14 residues. CDR3: CASSLGQGRGEAFF. The CDR3 nucleotides read TGTGCCAGCAGCTTGGGACAGGGTCGGGGTGAAGCTTTCTTT.

V and J are TRBV5-6 and TRBJ1-2, with 8 bases that match TRBD1. V trimming: 2 bases; J trimming: 10 bases; junction bases outside the gene matches: 10. The CDR3 extends over 14 amino acids. Germline loops: CDR1 SGHDT, CDR2 YYEEEE. The CDR3 DNA is TGTGCCAGCAGCTTCGGACAGGGAGGCTCTGACTACACCTTC. Translation: CASSFGQGGSDYTF.

The V and J genes are TRBV6-2 or TRBV6-3 and TRBJ2-3; 7 bases are shared with TRBD1. The trim removed 0 bases at V and 2 bases at J, leaving 11 bases unmatched. Germline values: CDR1 MNHEY, CDR2 SVGEGT. The CDR3 spans 18 residues. The chain's CDR3 is CASSYSMPGTDNTDTQYF. The CDR3 DNA is TGTGCCAGCAGTTACTCGATGCCCGGGACAGACAACACAGATACGCAGTATTTT.

The V gene is TRBV2, the J gene TRBJ2-4, with D perhaps TRBD2 (5 bases). V lost 11 bases and J lost 4, with 12 bases in between. The CDR3 has 12 amino acids. Germline V CDR1 and CDR2: SNHLY, FYNNEI. DNA of the CDR3: TGTGCCGGACTTCCGGGGAAAAACATTCAGTACTTC. Translated: CAGLPGKNIQYF.

This clonotype was counted a few times. CDR3 coding DNA: TGTGCCAGCAGCTTTAGCGGGAGGAGCACAGATACGCAGTATTTT. Its translation: CASSFSGRSTDTQYF. The chain links TRBV11-2 to TRBJ2-3; TRBD2 matches 10 bases. Germline values: CDR1 SGHAT, CDR2 FQNNGV. The CDR3 contains 15 residues. Trimming cost V 3 bases and J 0 bases; bases outside gene matches: 0.

This rearrangement joins TRBV7-9 to TRBJ1-1; TRBD1 is a possible D gene (5 bases). The CDR3 runs to 14 residues. The ends were cut back, 3 bases at V and 5 bases at J, with 13 bases in the middle. Germline-derived CDR1 and CDR2 are SEHNR and FQNEAQ (reference sequence). CDR3 loop: CASSFPGPGTEAFF. CDR3 bases: TGTGCCAGCAGCTTCCCCGGCCCAGGGACTGAAGCTTTCTTT.

The V gene is TRBV7-3, the J gene TRBJ2-5; TRBD2 is a possible D gene (5 bases). The germline V gene has CDR1 SGHTA and CDR2 FQGTGA. The CDR3 runs 14 residues. V was cut by 6 bases and J by 1 base, with 12 bases left in between. CDR3 region: CASRNEGPQETQYF. The DNA of the CDR3 is TGTGCCAGCAGGAACGAGGGCCCCCAAGAGACCCAGTACTTC. The full variable domain, in which reference TRBV7-3 and TRBJ2-5 provide the parts outside the CDR3, is GAGVSQTPSNKVTEKGKYVELRCDPISGHTALYWYRQSLGQGPEFLIYFQGTGAADDSGLPNDRFFAVRPEGSVSTLKIQRTERGDSAVYLCASRNEGPQETQYFGPGTRLLVL.

The rearrangement uses TRBV20-1 and TRBJ2-3; D is perhaps TRBD1 or TRBD2 (6 bases each). The CDR3 runs 10 residues. Trimming pared 8 bases from V and 7 bases from J, leaving 10 bases between. The V gene's germline CDR1 is DFQATT and CDR2 SNEGSKA (reference sequence). The CDR3 here is CSTGAHTQYF. DNA for the CDR3: TGCAGTACGGGGGCACATACGCAGTATTTT.